This T cell receptor beta chain was observed in a study of T cells in Graves' hyperthyroidism and ophthalmopathy. Study findings and constraints: Most clonotypes expanded in the thyroid (above 0.001) were also present in blood. Before onset, by a median of around 6.1 months, the model predicted ophthalmopathy. A model of 13 V-J pairs discriminated ophthalmopathy from stable hyperthyroidism.

What was amplified from RNA transcripts were TCR beta CDR3 regions. With the HTBI primer set, the TCR CDR3 went through a first round of RT-PCR. TCRdb passed the multiplex PCR reads through MiXCR, listing each CDR3 protein once. The sample holds 450,000 to 700,000 distinct CDR3 sequences, around 42% seen once. Trimming took 1 base from V and 5 from J; bases not matched to a gene: 7. CDR1 and CDR2 (germline): SEHNR, FQNEAQ (reference sequence). This CDR3 spans 16 amino acids. The study based diagnoses on clinical symptoms, serum thyroxine and TRAb, thyroid ultrasound and orbital computed tomography. The table lists this clonotype with a few counts. No antigen is known for it.

The origin of this receptor is an adult woman with Graves' disease, either hyperthyroidism or ophthalmopathy (not recorded which). The rearrangement links TRBV7-9 to TRBJ1-1, with 10 bases matching TRBD1. Sequencing was performed on peripheral blood or thyroid tissue (not recorded which). CDR3 in amino acids: CASSLDGTDRGTEAFF. CDR3 sequence (DNA): TGTGCCAGCAGCTTAGATGGCACGGACAGGGGGACTGAAGCTTTCTTT.